The following is a T cell receptor (beta chain) sequence with its context. Antigen unknown. The CDR3 is made up of 16 amino acids. The germline V gene has CDR1 LNHDA and CDR2 SQIVND (reference sequence). J was trimmed by 4 bases and V by 6 bases; bases with no gene match: 9. The assay was immunoSEQ multiplex PCR, and TCRdb's table has in-frame clones only and misses some. Of 25,000 to 40,000 clones in the sample, 70% to 90% are singletons; the top ten hold 25%. This sample is part of a study of OX40 agonist ivuxolimab in advanced cancers. Findings and limits, study-wide: By week 6 at 0.1 to 3.0 mg/kg, blood CD4+ and CD8+ T cells had expanded clonally.

This material consisted of CD4+ or CD8+ T cells sorted from blood, taken in a trial of the OX40 agonist ivuxolimab. V and J are TRBV19 and TRBJ2-2; 9 bases match TRBD2. The TCR comes from an adult with an advanced solid tumor such as melanoma, head and neck, liver or kidney cancer. CDR3 loop: CASRPVAGATTGELFF. CDR3 DNA sequence: TGTGCCAGTAGACCTGTAGCGGGAGCTACCACCGGGGAGCTGTTTTTT.